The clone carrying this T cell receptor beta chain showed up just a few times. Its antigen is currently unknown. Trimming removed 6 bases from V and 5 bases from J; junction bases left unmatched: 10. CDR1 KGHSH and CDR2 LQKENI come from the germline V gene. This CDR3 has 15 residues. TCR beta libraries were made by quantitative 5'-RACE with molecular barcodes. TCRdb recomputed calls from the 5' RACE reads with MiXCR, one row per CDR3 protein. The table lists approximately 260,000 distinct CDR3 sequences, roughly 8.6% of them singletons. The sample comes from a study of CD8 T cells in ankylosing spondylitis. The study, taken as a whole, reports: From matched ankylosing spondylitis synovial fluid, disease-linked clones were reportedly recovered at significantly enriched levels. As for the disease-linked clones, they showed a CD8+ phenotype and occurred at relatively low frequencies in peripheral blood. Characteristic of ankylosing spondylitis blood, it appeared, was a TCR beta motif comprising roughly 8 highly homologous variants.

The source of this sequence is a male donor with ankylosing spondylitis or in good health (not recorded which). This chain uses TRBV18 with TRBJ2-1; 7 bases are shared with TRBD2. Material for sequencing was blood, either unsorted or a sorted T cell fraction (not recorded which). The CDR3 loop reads CASSSRSGANNEQFF. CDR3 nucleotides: TGTGCCAGCTCCAGTCGGAGCGGGGCGAACAATGAGCAGTTCTTC. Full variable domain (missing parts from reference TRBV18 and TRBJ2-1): NAGVMQNPRHLVRRRGQEARLRCSPMKGHSHVYWYRQLPEEGLKFMVYLQKENIIDESGMPKERFSAEFPKEGPSILRIQQVVRGDSAAYFCASSSRSGANNEQFFGPGTRLTVL.